The 26 T cell receptor beta chains listed next were all sequenced from one sample in a study of T cells after yellow fever vaccination. One entry per CDR3 protein results from TCRdb running MiXCR on the 5' RACE reads. The sample records about 74,000 distinct CDR3 sequences, more than 5.5% being singletons. The sequenced sample was CD8+ T cells sorted from PBMCs, obtained more than 4 days after the first yellow fever vaccination. These receptors came from a man younger than 30 who received the YFV17D yellow fever vaccine.

The gene calls are TRBV4-1 and TRBJ2-7; 7 nucleotides match TRBD1. V was clipped by 5 bases and J by 5 bases; unmatched bases: 9. There are 14 residues in the CDR3. CDR1 and CDR2 (germline): MGHRA, YSYEKL. The DNA of the CDR3 is TGCGCCAGCAGCACACCGGGACAGACGGACGAGCAGTACTTC. Its translation: CASSTPGQTDEQYF.

The chain links TRBV7-8 to TRBJ1-2, with D possibly TRBD1 on 6 matching bases. There are 14 residues in the CDR3. Germline loops: CDR1 SGHVS, CDR2 FQNEAQ. Trimming took 6 bases from V and 5 from J, leaving 16 bases between them. The CDR3 nucleotides are TGTGCCAGCAGGTCGCTGGGGGGCGGATATGGCTACACCTTC. This codes for CASRSLGGGYGYTF.

The V gene is TRBV4-3, the J gene TRBJ2-5; no reliable D call. This CDR3 is 15 amino acids long. V was clipped by 2 bases and J by 0 bases, with 10 bases between them. Looked up from germline, CDR1 is LGHNA and CDR2 is YSLEER. CDR3 nucleotides: TGCGCCAGCAGCCAATACGACGGGTACCAAGAGACCCAGTACTTC. Translated, it gives CASSQYDGYQETQYF.

The chain recombines TRBV12-3 or TRBV12-4 with TRBJ2-5; D remains ambiguous. Trimming pared 3 bases from V and 2 bases from J, leaving 10 bases between. The CDR3 length is 14 residues. CDR3: CASSFSRIQETQYF. The DNA for the CDR3 is TGTGCCAGCAGTTTCTCCCGGATTCAAGAGACCCAGTACTTC.

This rearrangement joins TRBV6-5 to TRBJ2-2, with D uncertain. This CDR3 is 14 amino acids long. The germline gives CDR1 MNHEY, CDR2 SVGAGI. V was shortened by 2 bases and J by 4 bases, with 8 bases between the two germline ends. This chain's CDR3 is CASSYQLSTGELFF. The CDR3 DNA follows: TGTGCCAGCAGTTACCAGCTTTCCACCGGGGAGCTGTTTTTT.

This clonotype was detected many times. This sequence joins TRBV7-9 and TRBJ2-3, with a weak D call TRBD2 (7 bases). V lost 8 bases and J lost 2, with 14 bases in between. This CDR3 contains 14 residues. CDR1 SEHNR and CDR2 FQNEAQ come from the germline V gene (reference sequence). Here the CDR3 reads CASRGAFFTDTQYF. The CDR3 DNA is TGTGCCAGCCGGGGGGCTTTTTTCACAGATACGCAGTATTTT.

This clonotype showed up many times. In DNA, the CDR3 is TGTGCCAGCAGTGTCGGGACAGGGGGTTACGAGCAGTACTTC. This gives the protein CASSVGTGGYEQYF. The V gene is TRBV25-1, the J gene TRBJ2-7; 11 bases map to TRBD1. Germline trimming cut 4 bases from V and 4 bases from J; bases unmatched to any gene: 3. Germline CDR1 MGHDK, CDR2 SYGVNS. The CDR3 length is 14 residues.

This clonotype was picked up a small number of times. The chain uses TRBV12-3 or TRBV12-4 and TRBJ2-1; 11 bases are a match to TRBD2. This CDR3 region has 18 residues. The CDR3 protein is CTRSFRLAGGHSYNEQFF. The CDR3 DNA follows: TGTACCCGCAGTTTTAGGCTAGCGGGGGGTCACTCCTACAATGAGCAGTTCTTC.

This clonotype was recorded at least ten times. V gene TRBV5-6 combines with J gene TRBJ1-5; maybe TRBD1 (6 bases). Trimming removed 1 base from V and 6 bases from J, with 11 bases in between. Germline V gene data show CDR1 as SGHDT and CDR2 as YYEEEE. This CDR3 is 14 amino acids long. CDR3 DNA: TGTGCCAGCAGCTTGATAGGGGGGAGTCAGCCCCAGCATTTT. Translating it yields CASSLIGGSQPQHF.

The rearrangement joins TRBV20-1 to TRBJ1-2; TRBD1 matches 7 bases. Germline CDR1 reads DFQATT; CDR2 reads SNEGSKA (reference sequence). The CDR3 covers 14 residues. Trimming removed 0 bases from V and 2 bases from J; junction bases left unmatched: 3. CDR3 DNA sequence: TGCAGTGCTAGAGATGAACAGGGGAACTATGGCTACACCTTC. This translates into CSARDEQGNYGYTF.

The chain couples TRBV12-3 or TRBV12-4 to TRBJ2-5; possibly TRBD1 or TRBD2 for D (6 bases each). The CDR3 length is 15 residues. Trimming removed 4 bases at V and 2 bases at J, with 14 bases between. The chain's CDR3 is CASSYGGGGQETQYF. In DNA form, the CDR3 reads TGTGCCAGCAGTTATGGTGGAGGGGGGCAAGAGACCCAGTACTTC.

The chain joins TRBV7-9 to TRBJ1-4; D unclear. V was clipped by 8 bases and J by 8 bases, with 18 bases between them. The germline V gene has CDR1 SEHNR and CDR2 FQNEAQ (reference sequence). The CDR3 spans 14 residues. The CDR3 DNA is TGTGCCAGCGAATTACGGCAGTGGGGAGAAAAACTGTTTTTT. Its protein is CASELRQWGEKLFF.

There are a few counts of this clonotype. V usage is TRBV29-1 and J usage is TRBJ1-2, with TRBD1 matching 7 bases. CDR3 length equals 14 residues. Germline V gives CDR1 SQVTM, CDR2 ANQGSEA. The trim removed 3 bases at V and 3 bases at J, leaving 7 bases unmatched. The CDR3: CSVDAQGGYYGYTF. The CDR3 DNA reads as TGCAGCGTTGACGCCCAGGGGGGCTACTATGGCTACACCTTC.

The genes are TRBV5-6 and TRBJ2-5; either TRBD1 or TRBD2 may fit D (5 bases each). The germline V gene encodes CDR1 SGHDT and CDR2 YYEEEE. The CDR3 consists of 16 residues. V lost 4 bases, J lost 2 bases, and 18 bases lay in between. The CDR3: CASSIRFGTVQETQYF. DNA of the CDR3: TGTGCCAGCAGCATAAGATTCGGGACGGTACAAGAGACCCAGTACTTC.

This clonotype was picked up a small number of times. J is TRBJ1-1 and V is TRBV7-8; possible D gene TRBD1, 5 bases. V dropped 3 bases and J dropped 1 base, with 21 bases sitting between them. The CDR3 contains 18 residues. Germline V gives CDR1 SGHVS, CDR2 FQNEAQ. In nucleotides, the CDR3 is TGTGCCAGCAGCTTCTACTCTCCGTCCGGGGGGGGGAACACTGAAGCTTTCTTT. Protein: CASSFYSPSGGGNTEAFF. Variable domain in full (rest from reference TRBV7-8 and TRBJ1-1): GAGVSQSPRYKVAKRGQDVALRCDPISGHVSLFWYQQALGQGPEFLTYFQNEAQLDKSGLPSDRFFAERPEGSVSTLKIQRTQQEDSAVYLCASSFYSPSGGGNTEAFFGQGTRLTVV.

At least ten counts were recorded for this clonotype. The chain links TRBV27 to TRBJ1-2, with 7 bases aligning to TRBD1. The CDR3 covers 14 residues. In germline, CDR1 is MNHEY, CDR2 SMNVEV (reference sequence). V was pared by 6 bases and J by 1 base, with 5 bases of the junction left unmatched. The CDR3 region has the DNA TGTGCCAGCAGGGGGGACAGTAGTAACTATGGCTACACCTTC. Amino acid sequence: CASRGDSSNYGYTF.

V is TRBV12-3 or TRBV12-4 and J is TRBJ2-7; the D gene is possibly TRBD1 (6 bases). The ends were cut back, 5 bases at V and 6 bases at J, with 8 bases in the middle. The CDR3 is 11 residues long. The CDR3 DNA reads as TGTGCCAGCAGTACAGGGCTCGAGCAGTACGTC. It encodes CASSTGLEQYV.

The chain uses TRBV20-1 and TRBJ1-1; D is possibly TRBD1 (5 bases). The CDR3 runs 14 residues. V gave up 6 bases and J gave up 0 bases, with 14 bases separating them. Per germline, CDR1 DFQATT and CDR2 SNEGSKA (reference sequence). In DNA form, the CDR3 reads TGCAGTGCCGAGGACACCTTTCTGAACACTGAAGCTTTCTTT. Translating it yields CSAEDTFLNTEAFF.

There are many counts of this clonotype. The chain employs TRBV5-1 and TRBJ1-2; D unclear. There are 12 residues in the CDR3. V lost 5 bases and J 6 bases, leaving 11 bases between the germline ends. The germline V gene encodes CDR1 SGHRS and CDR2 YFSETQ. The CDR3 DNA reads TGCGCCAGCAGACCTAAAGACGATGGCTACACCTTC. Translated: CASRPKDDGYTF.

This clonotype was found many times. The J gene is TRBJ2-5, the V gene TRBV4-1; D unresolved. CDR1 and CDR2 from the germline V gene are MGHRA and YSYEKL. V was pared by 1 base and J by 2 bases, with 8 bases between. The CDR3 is made up of 14 amino acids. This chain's CDR3 is CASSQGTHQETQYF. The CDR3 DNA reads TGCGCCAGCAGCCAAGGCACTCATCAAGAGACCCAGTACTTC.

The V gene is TRBV7-6, the J gene TRBJ2-4; 8 bases match TRBD1. Losses at the gene ends were 4 bases for V and 9 bases for J; bases not matched to a gene: 2. The CDR3 contains 12 residues. CDR1 and CDR2 from the germline V gene are SGHVS and FNYEAQ. For the CDR3, the DNA is TGTGCCAGCAGCTCGGGGACAGGCATTCAGTACTTC. It yields the protein CASSSGTGIQYF.

In its sample, this clonotype was seen a few times. The chain joins TRBV9 to TRBJ1-1, with D unresolved. The CDR3 has 14 amino acids. Germline assignment: CDR1 SGDLS and CDR2 YYNGEE. The V end was cut by 3 bases, the J end by 1 base, with 10 bases between. As DNA, the CDR3 is TGTGCCAGCAGCGAAGGACGGGGGAACACTGAAGCTTTCTTT. It encodes CASSEGRGNTEAFF. Drawing the rest from reference TRBV9 and TRBJ1-1, the complete variable domain is DSGVTQTPKHLITATGQRVTLRCSPRSGDLSVYWYQQSLDQGLQFLIQYYNGEERAKGNILERFSAQQFPDLHSELNLSSLELGDSALYFCASSEGRGNTEAFFGQGTRLTVV.

V usage is TRBV4-1 and J usage is TRBJ1-2; 8 bases fit TRBD1. The CDR3 is made up of 15 amino acids. Germline V gives CDR1 MGHRA, CDR2 YSYEKL. After removal of 5 bases from V and 0 bases from J, the junction contained 5 bases not matched to a gene. CDR3 sequence: CASSSTGDANYGYTF. The CDR3 bases are TGCGCCAGCAGCTCGACAGGGGACGCTAACTATGGCTACACCTTC.

This clonotype was seen a few times. The chain joins TRBV3-1 to TRBJ1-1; 11 positions agree with TRBD1. V dropped 3 bases and J dropped 1; count of bases not matched to a gene: 1. This CDR3 has 15 residues. Germline-derived CDR1 and CDR2 are LGHDT and YNNKEL (reference sequence). For the CDR3, the DNA is TGTGCCAGCAGCCAGGACAGGGGGCCGAACACTGAAGCTTTCTTT. Translated: CASSQDRGPNTEAFF.

V gene TRBV19 combines with J gene TRBJ2-1; tentative D call: TRBD2 (6 bases). In germline, CDR1 is LNHDA, CDR2 SQIVND (reference sequence). Trimming removed 4 bases at V and 8 bases at J, with 9 bases between. This CDR3 has 12 residues. CDR3 region: CASSRGVHEQFF. CDR3 in DNA: TGTGCCAGTAGTAGGGGGGTTCATGAGCAGTTCTTC. Together with reference TRBV19 and TRBJ2-1, the CDR3 gives the full variable domain: DGGITQSPKYLFRKEGQNVTLSCEQNLNHDAMYWYRQDPGQGLRLIYYSQIVNDFQKGDIAEGYSVSREKKESFPLTVTSAQKNPTAFYLCASSRGVHEQFFGPGTRLTVL.

The genes are TRBV7-8 and TRBJ1-2, with D unclear. The V end lost 4 bases, the J end lost 8 bases, and 14 bases lay between the germline ends. CDR1 is SGHVS and CDR2 is FQNEAQ in the germline V gene. The CDR3 sequence is 13 residues long. The CDR3 loop is CASSSQRVEGYTF. The CDR3 bases are TGTGCCAGCAGCTCCCAACGGGTGGAAGGCTACACCTTC.